This T cell receptor (beta chain) comes out of a study of blood T cell repertoires in COVID-19. Study-wide background: Sites across the United States, Italy and Spain contributed samples from acute and convalescent COVID-19.

Measured with immunoSEQ multiplex PCR; TCRdb has only the in-frame clones, and not every one. The table has 390,000 or so clones, roughly 86% seen once. The specimen was peripheral blood. The origin of this receptor is a woman aged 25 to 39 with COVID-19, enrolled during active disease.

The CDR3 is CASSSTVYNEQFF. The CDR3 DNA is TGTGCCAGCAGCTCGACAGTCTACAATGAGCAGTTCTTC. The chain uses TRBV7-2 and TRBJ2-1; D might be TRBD1 (5 bases). Trimming removed 4 bases from V and 3 bases from J, with 7 bases in between. The CDR3 is 13 amino acids. Germline lookup yields CDR1 SGHTA and CDR2 FQGNSA.